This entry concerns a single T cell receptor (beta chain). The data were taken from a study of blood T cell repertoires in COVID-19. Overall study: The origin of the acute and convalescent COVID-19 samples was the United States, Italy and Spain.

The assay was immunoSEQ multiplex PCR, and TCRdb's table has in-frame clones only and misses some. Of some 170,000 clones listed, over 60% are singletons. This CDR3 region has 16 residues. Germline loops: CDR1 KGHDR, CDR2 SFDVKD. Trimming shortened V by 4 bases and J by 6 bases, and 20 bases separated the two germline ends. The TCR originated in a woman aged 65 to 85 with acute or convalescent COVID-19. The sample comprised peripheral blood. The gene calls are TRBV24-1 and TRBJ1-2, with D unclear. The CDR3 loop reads CATSDPGRPAWDGYTF. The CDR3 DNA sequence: TGTGCCACCAGTGACCCGGGTCGACCCGCGTGGGATGGCTACACCTTC.